The 4 T cell receptor beta chains reported below all come from one sample, sequenced in a study of blood T cell repertoires in COVID-19. Produced via immunoSEQ multiplex PCR; TCRdb's table is partial and in-frame only. This sample carries 71,000 or so clones, 80% to 90% of them seen once, and the ten largest clones take about 15%. The source material was peripheral blood. These TCRs come from a man aged 80 or over in a cohort sampled during active COVID-19.

The gene calls are TRBV5-6 and TRBJ2-3; 7 bases are a match to TRBD1. Germline V gives CDR1 SGHDT, CDR2 YYEEEE. The trim removed 4 bases at V and 2 bases at J, leaving 7 bases unmatched. This CDR3 region has 15 residues. CDR3 loop: CASSPTGQPTDTQYF. The CDR3, as DNA: TGTGCCAGCAGCCCTACGGGACAGCCCACAGATACGCAGTATTTT.

The rearrangement joins TRBV2 to TRBJ2-5; a weak D match, TRBD1 (5 bases). Germline values: CDR1 SNHLY, CDR2 FYNNEI. The CDR3 has 14 amino acids. V dropped 6 bases and J dropped 7 bases, with 18 bases sitting between them. CDR3 DNA sequence: TGTGCCAGCAGCCCCGGGCAGGGCTGGGGGACCCAGTACTTC. Protein sequence: CASSPGQGWGTQYF.

This sequence joins TRBV29-1 and TRBJ1-1; the match to TRBD1 covers 9 bases. CDR3 size: 14 residues. Germline V lookup: CDR1 SQVTM, CDR2 ANQGSEA. The junction had 9 bases not matched to a gene; V was cut back by 7 bases and J by 3 bases. In DNA form, the CDR3 reads TGCAGCGCTAAGACCGGGACAGGGTACACTGAAGCTTTCTTT. Protein: CSAKTGTGYTEAFF.

The rearrangement joins TRBV19 to TRBJ2-1; the match to TRBD1 covers 9 bases. V lost 8 bases, J lost 3 bases, and 5 bases stayed unmatched. The CDR3 is 14 amino acids. CDR1 and CDR2 (germline): LNHDA, SQIVND (reference sequence). CDR3 DNA: TGTGCCAGTTCGAGGGGACAGGGCTACAATGAGCAGTTCTTC. The encoded protein is CASSRGQGYNEQFF.